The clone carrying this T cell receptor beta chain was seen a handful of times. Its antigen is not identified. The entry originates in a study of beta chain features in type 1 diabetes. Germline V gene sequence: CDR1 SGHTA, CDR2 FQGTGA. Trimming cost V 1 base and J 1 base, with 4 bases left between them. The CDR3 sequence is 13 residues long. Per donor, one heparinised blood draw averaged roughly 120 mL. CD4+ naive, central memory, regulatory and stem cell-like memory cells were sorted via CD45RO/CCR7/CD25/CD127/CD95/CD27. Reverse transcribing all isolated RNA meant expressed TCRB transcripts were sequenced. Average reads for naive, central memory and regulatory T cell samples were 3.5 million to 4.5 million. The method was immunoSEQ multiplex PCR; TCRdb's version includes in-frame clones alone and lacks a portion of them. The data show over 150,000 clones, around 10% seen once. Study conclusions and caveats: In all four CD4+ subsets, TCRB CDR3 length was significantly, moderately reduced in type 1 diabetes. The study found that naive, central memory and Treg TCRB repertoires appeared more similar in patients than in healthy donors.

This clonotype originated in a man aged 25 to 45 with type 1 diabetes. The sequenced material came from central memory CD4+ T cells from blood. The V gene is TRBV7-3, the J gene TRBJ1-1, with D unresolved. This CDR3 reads CASSLSGNTEAFF. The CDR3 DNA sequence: TGTGCCAGCAGCTTAAGCGGGAACACTGAAGCTTTCTTT.